Below, 32 T cell receptor beta chains from the same sample are listed, as sequenced in a study of blood T cells in healthy people across ages. A J-beta primer mix and a sample-barcoded 5' primer were used in a second PCR of roughly 7 to 12 cycles. Using its own MiXCR run on the 5' RACE reads, TCRdb lists one record per CDR3 protein. This table holds about 1.1 million distinct CDR3 sequences, 35% to 40% found once. Sequencing input: blood. These receptors were taken from a man aged 18-30 years in good health.

This chain uses TRBV6-6 with TRBJ1-1, with 7 bases lining up with TRBD1. The CDR3 totals 14 residues. V shed 10 bases and J 0 bases; nucleotides not matched to a gene: 8. Per germline, CDR1 MNHNY and CDR2 SVGAGI (reference sequence). CDR3 nucleotides: TGTGCCACCAGGGACAGAGCCATGAACACTGAAGCTTTCTTT. This codes for CATRDRAMNTEAFF.

This clonotype came up many times. This chain joins TRBV20-1 and TRBJ2-3; unclear D gene. Germline loops: CDR1 DFQATT, CDR2 SNEGSKA (reference sequence). The CDR3 has 14 residues. Between the trimmed V and J ends, which lost 1 base and 0 bases, there was a span of 8 bases. CDR3 DNA sequence: TGCAGTGCTAGAGGGGGTCCTAGCACAGATACGCAGTATTTT. Amino acids: CSARGGPSTDTQYF.

The rearrangement links TRBV10-3 to TRBJ2-1; D perhaps matches TRBD1 (5 bases). The germline V gene has CDR1 ENHRY and CDR2 SYGVKD. V was clipped by 2 bases and J by 2 bases, with 10 bases between them. The CDR3 runs 15 residues. The CDR3 sequence: CAISERQGTYNEQFF. The CDR3 region has the DNA TGTGCCATCAGTGAGCGGCAGGGCACCTACAATGAGCAGTTCTTC.

The chain couples TRBV4-2 to TRBJ1-1; tentatively, D is TRBD1 (6 bases). Germline CDR1 reads LGHNA; CDR2 reads YNFKEQ. CDR3 length equals 15 residues. V was clipped by 4 bases and J by 1 base, with 13 bases between them. The chain's CDR3 is CASSRHRVGNTEAFF. Written as DNA, the CDR3 is TGTGCCAGCAGCCGGCACAGGGTTGGGAACACTGAAGCTTTCTTT.

The V and J genes are TRBV20-1 and TRBJ1-1; the match to TRBD1 covers 9 bases. The germline gives CDR1 DFQATT, CDR2 SNEGSKA (reference sequence). J gave up 7 bases and V 6 bases, and 9 bases lay outside the gene matches. The CDR3 loop spans 13 amino acids. The CDR3 protein is CSAQGQGKGEAFF. CDR3 bases: TGCAGTGCCCAGGGACAGGGAAAAGGTGAAGCTTTCTTT.

As concerns this clonotype: The junction does not match germline at one end; this may be a read error. The chain links TRBV4-2 to TRBJ2-7; D is perhaps TRBD2 (7 bases). The length of the CDR3 is 18 residues. Germline values: CDR1 LGHNA, CDR2 YNFKEQ. This chain's CDR3 is CASNQEYGGGHLSYEQYF. For the CDR3, the DNA is TGTGCCAGCAACCAAGAGTATGGCGGGGGCCACCTTTCCTACGAGCAGTACTTC.

The chain recombines TRBV20-1 with TRBJ2-1, with D perhaps TRBD1 or TRBD2 (5 bases each). V was pared by 4 bases and J by 4 bases, with 14 bases between. The CDR3 loop spans 14 amino acids. Germline V gene sequence: CDR1 DFQATT, CDR2 SNEGSKA (reference sequence). CDR3 nucleotide sequence: TGCAGTGCTATGGGGGTTCCTGAGTACAATGAGCAGTTCTTC. It specifies CSAMGVPEYNEQFF.

The chain links TRBV4-1 to TRBJ2-3; 8 bases align to TRBD2. Germline V gene data show CDR1 as MGHRA and CDR2 as YSYEKL. The CDR3 length is 16 residues. The J segment lost 3 bases and the V segment lost 6 bases, leaving 11 bases of the junction unmatched. CDR3 nucleotides: TGCGCCAGCAGACGACGGGAGGGAACTAGGACAGATACGCAGTATTTT. Protein sequence: CASRRREGTRTDTQYF.

This clonotype was observed a handful of times. V and J are TRBV6-1 and TRBJ1-2; D perhaps matches TRBD1 (6 bases). The V and J ends lost 2 bases and 0 bases respectively, with 13 bases between them. Germline V gene sequence: CDR1 MNHNS, CDR2 SASEGT. The CDR3 is made up of 16 amino acids. This CDR3 is CASSEFRWDTNYGYTF. The CDR3 nucleotides are TGTGCCAGCAGTGAATTTCGTTGGGACACTAACTATGGCTACACCTTC.

This clonotype was found a few times. The genes are TRBV12-3 or TRBV12-4 and TRBJ1-1; 8 bases are a match to TRBD1. The V and J ends lost 1 base and 8 bases, in that order; junction bases with no gene match: 3. This CDR3 comprises 13 residues. The CDR3 here is CASSLDRGEEAFF. The CDR3 DNA follows: TGTGCCAGCAGTTTAGACAGGGGGGAGGAAGCTTTCTTT.

The chain carries TRBV7-9 and TRBJ2-7; D unclear. Trimming pared 2 bases from V and 5 bases from J, leaving 10 bases between. CDR1 SEHNR and CDR2 FQNEAQ come from the germline V gene (reference sequence). The CDR3 runs to 13 residues. The CDR3 DNA sequence: TGTGCCAGCAGCTTATTGAGGTCCGACGAGCAGTACTTC. Its protein is CASSLLRSDEQYF.

This clonotype was detected a few times. The rearrangement links TRBV28 to TRBJ1-5; no reliable D call. The CDR3 sequence is 18 residues long. V shed 6 bases and J shed 0 bases, with 21 bases lying between them. The germline CDR1 and CDR2 sequences are MDHEN and SYDVKM. The CDR3 loop reads CASRFPPDSGYSNQPQHF. CDR3 nucleotides: TGTGCCAGCAGATTCCCCCCGGACTCGGGATATAGCAATCAGCCCCAGCATTTT. The full variable domain, its missing parts supplied by reference TRBV28 and TRBJ1-5, is DVKVTQSSRYLVKRTGEKVFLECVQDMDHENMFWYRQDPGLGLRLIYFSYDVKMKEKGDIPEGYSVSREKKERFSLILESASTNQTSMYLCASRFPPDSGYSNQPQHFGDGTRLSIL.

Many counts were recorded for this clonotype. The V and J genes are TRBV5-1 and TRBJ2-1, with TRBD2 as a possible D gene (6 bases). Trimming cost V 0 bases and J 7 bases, with 11 bases left between them. This CDR3 spans 14 amino acids. Germline CDR1 SGHRS, CDR2 YFSETQ. CDR3 sequence (DNA): TGCGCCAGCAGCTTGGAGGTAGCGGAGAATGAGCAGTTCTTC. Translating it yields CASSLEVAENEQFF.

This clonotype was counted once. This rearrangement joins TRBV20-1 to TRBJ2-7; 11 bases fit TRBD2. Losses at the gene ends were 6 bases for V and 7 bases for J; bases not matched to a gene: 11. The length of the CDR3 is 14 residues. CDR1 DFQATT and CDR2 SNEGSKA come from the germline V gene (reference sequence). This chain's CDR3 is CSANSGGAGNEQYF. The CDR3 coding sequence is TGCAGTGCCAATAGCGGGGGGGCTGGGAATGAGCAGTACTTC.

This chain's CDR3 is CASSLGVGGTGELFF. The CDR3 DNA sequence: TGTGCCAGCAGCTTAGGGGTCGGGGGCACCGGGGAGCTGTTTTTT. This chain joins TRBV7-2 and TRBJ2-2; D may be TRBD2 (6 bases). Germline V gene lookup returns CDR1 SGHTA and CDR2 FQGNSA. The CDR3 length is 15 residues. V dropped 1 base and J dropped 4 bases, with 10 bases sitting between them.

The chain has TRBV5-4 and TRBJ1-2; 8 bases agree with TRBD1. Looked up from germline, CDR1 is SGHNT and CDR2 is YYREEE (reference sequence). Trimming took 2 bases from V and 4 from J; bases not matched to a gene: 4. This CDR3 region has 14 residues. CDR3 protein: CASSFPGGVYGYTF. The CDR3 DNA reads as TGTGCCAGCAGCTTTCCAGGGGGCGTCTATGGCTACACCTTC.

This chain links TRBV12-3 or TRBV12-4 with TRBJ1-2; D is possibly TRBD1 (5 bases). The V gene lost 7 bases and the J gene lost 2 bases, with 17 bases spanning the gap. There are 15 residues in the CDR3. The CDR3 spells CASTGKGFGNYGYTF. In nucleotides, the CDR3 is TGTGCCAGCACGGGCAAGGGGTTCGGAAACTATGGCTACACCTTC.

The rearrangement links TRBV4-1 to TRBJ1-1; D is undetermined. Germline values: CDR1 MGHRA, CDR2 YSYEKL. The CDR3 has 14 residues. Trimming took off 1 base at V and 5 bases at J, with 11 bases between the two ends. The CDR3 reads CASSQGAVRTEAFF. The CDR3 DNA is TGCGCCAGCAGCCAAGGGGCCGTGAGGACTGAAGCTTTCTTT.

The chain employs TRBV7-2 and TRBJ2-3; possibly TRBD1 for D (5 bases). The ends were cut back, 5 bases at V and 0 bases at J, with 12 bases in the middle. This CDR3 is built from 15 residues. CDR1 SGHTA and CDR2 FQGNSA come from the germline V gene. CDR3 nucleotide sequence: TGTGCCAGCAGCCGTCGACAGATTAGCACAGATACGCAGTATTTT. This translates into CASSRRQISTDTQYF.

The chain uses TRBV3-1 and TRBJ2-1, with 9 positions matching TRBD2. The DNA end is more similar to TRBJ2-7, so the J call may be wrong. The CDR3 runs 17 residues. CDR1 and CDR2 from the germline V gene are LGHDT and YNNKEL (reference sequence). The CDR3 spells CASSSVSGGSTYNEQYF. CDR3 coding DNA: TGTGCCAGCAGCTCAGTTAGCGGGGGATCCACCTACAATGAGCAGTACTTC.

The chain recombines TRBV6-2 or TRBV6-3 with TRBJ2-5; perhaps TRBD1 as D (6 bases). Trimming left V 7 bases short and J 2 bases short, with 23 bases between. CDR1 is MNHEY, CDR2 SVGEGT, per germline. This CDR3 comprises 17 residues. CDR3 bases: TGTGCCAGCACCCTAGCCGCCAACAGGGACACACAAGAGACCCAGTACTTC. Amino acids: CASTLAANRDTQETQYF.

The rearrangement uses TRBV25-1 and TRBJ1-1, with TRBD1 matching 7 bases. Trimming took 2 bases from V and 5 from J; bases not matched to a gene: 8. The germline gives CDR1 MGHDK, CDR2 SYGVNS. CDR3 size: 15 residues. CDR3 sequence (DNA): TGTGCCAGCAGTGAAGAAGGGGGCGGATGGACTGAAGCTTTCTTT. Its translation is CASSEEGGGWTEAFF.

The chain uses TRBV20-1 and TRBJ1-1; no definite D call. This CDR3 comprises 11 residues. Deletions cut 4 bases from V and 0 bases from J, with 3 bases between. CDR1 and CDR2 from the germline V gene are DFQATT and SNEGSKA (reference sequence). Here the CDR3 DNA reads TGCAGTGCTACAATGAACACTGAAGCTTTCTTT. Protein: CSATMNTEAFF.

This clonotype was found many times. The gene calls are TRBV12-3 or TRBV12-4 and TRBJ1-1; maybe TRBD1 (5 bases). The V gene lost 3 bases and the J gene lost 7 bases, with 12 bases spanning the gap. This CDR3 is built from 13 residues. The CDR3 DNA follows: TGTGCCAGCAGTTTGGGGGGACGGAGTGAAGCTTTCTTT. Its translation: CASSLGGRSEAFF.

This clonotype occurred once. V usage is TRBV7-9 and J usage is TRBJ1-3; D might be TRBD1 (5 bases). The ends were cut back, 8 bases at V and 5 bases at J, with 10 bases in the middle. CDR3 length equals 12 residues. Looked up from germline, CDR1 is SEHNR and CDR2 is FQNEAQ (reference sequence). CDR3: CASGGLRNTIYF. CDR3 sequence (DNA): TGTGCCAGCGGGGGGTTGAGAAACACCATATATTTT.

The genes are TRBV2 and TRBJ2-3; 9 bases line up with TRBD2. The germline V gene encodes CDR1 SNHLY and CDR2 FYNNEI. The CDR3 sequence is 18 residues long. The ends lost 1 base at V and 4 bases at J; junction bases unmatched: 12. The CDR3 sequence: CASSEGAFGGGAPDTQYF. CDR3 DNA sequence: TGTGCCAGCAGTGAAGGCGCCTTTGGCGGGGGGGCCCCAGATACGCAGTATTTT.

V gene TRBV29-1 combines with J gene TRBJ1-1; 7 bases align to TRBD1. V dropped 7 bases and J dropped 5; count of bases not matched to a gene: 7. Germline V gene lookup returns CDR1 SQVTM and CDR2 ANQGSEA. CDR3 length equals 12 residues. CDR3 nucleotide sequence: TGCAGCGCTGGGACAGTTGGAACTGAAGCTTTCTTT. It codes for CSAGTVGTEAFF. Variable domain in full (rest from reference TRBV29-1 and TRBJ1-1): SAVISQKPSRDICQRGTSLTIQCQVDSQVTMMFWYRQQPGQSLTLIATANQGSEATYESGFVIDKFPISRPNLTFSTLTVSNMSPEDSSIYLCSAGTVGTEAFFGQGTRLTVV.

This clonotype showed up just a few times. This CDR3 reads CAGGRGESTDTQYF. CDR3 sequence (DNA): TGCGCCGGCGGTAGGGGCGAGAGCACAGATACGCAGTATTTT. The chain employs TRBV5-1 and TRBJ2-3, with D possibly TRBD1 on 5 matching bases. This CDR3 has 14 amino acids. Germline CDR1 SGHRS, CDR2 YFSETQ. V lost 10 bases and J lost 0, with 15 bases in between.

The chain joins TRBV6-2 or TRBV6-3 to TRBJ2-1; D is perhaps TRBD1 (5 bases). Trimming pared 2 bases from V and 0 bases from J, leaving 8 bases between. Germline CDR1 reads MNHEY; CDR2 reads SVGEGT. The CDR3 is 15 amino acids. In nucleotides, the CDR3 is TGTGCCAGCAGTTACCCCAGGGCCTCCTACAATGAGCAGTTCTTC. Protein product: CASSYPRASYNEQFF.

This chain joins TRBV29-1 and TRBJ1-2; TRBD1 aligns across 10 bases. Trimming cost V 8 bases and J 3 bases; bases outside gene matches: 6. Germline values: CDR1 SQVTM, CDR2 ANQGSEA. This CDR3 has 13 residues. This CDR3 reads CSTWDRGDYGYTF. In DNA form, the CDR3 reads TGCAGCACCTGGGACAGGGGCGACTATGGCTACACCTTC.

In DNA form, the CDR3 reads TGTGCCACCCACAGGGGAGGGGGTTCACCCCTCCACTTT. This translates into CATHRGGGSPLHF. The V gene is TRBV12-3 or TRBV12-4, the J gene TRBJ1-6; 7 bases agree with TRBD1. The length of the CDR3 is 13 residues. With V trimmed by 10 bases and J by 9 bases, 9 bases remained unmatched.

In the case of this clonotype: Its ends do not fully match the called genes, so a read error is possible. The chain combines TRBV12-3 or TRBV12-4 with TRBJ1-2; TRBD1 agrees at 7 bases. This CDR3 is 15 amino acids long. The chain's CDR3 is CAGSSGTDSNYGYTF. As DNA, the CDR3 is TGTGCCGGCAGTTCCGGGACAGATTCTAACTATGGCTATACCTTC.